These 8 T cell receptor beta chains originate from one sample sequenced in a study of blood T cell repertoires in COVID-19. The data were produced by immunoSEQ multiplex PCR, yet TCRdb's version contains in-frame clones alone and is incomplete. Of about 25,000 clones in the sample, approximately 92% were seen once. The sample comprised peripheral blood. Receptor source: a human donor in a cohort sampled during active COVID-19.

CDR3 sequence: CASSQDRDDEKLFF. CDR3 DNA: TGTGCCAGCTCCCAAGACAGGGATGATGAAAAACTGTTTTTT. The chain links TRBV18 to TRBJ1-4; TRBD1 agrees at 7 bases. V shed 6 bases, J shed 6 bases, and the junction held 7 bases outside the gene matches. The CDR3 consists of 14 residues. The germline gives CDR1 KGHSH, CDR2 LQKENI. The full variable domain, completed using reference TRBV18 and TRBJ1-4, is NAGVMQNPRHLVRRRGQEARLRCSPMKGHSHVYWYRQLPEEGLKFMVYLQKENIIDESGMPKERFSAEFPKEGPSILRIQQVVRGDSAAYFCASSQDRDDEKLFFGSGTQLSVL.

The J gene is TRBJ2-1, the V gene TRBV18; D is ambiguous. Germline-derived CDR1 and CDR2 are KGHSH and LQKENI. The CDR3 is made up of 16 amino acids. V lost 1 base to trimming and J lost 0 bases, with 10 bases between them. The DNA of the CDR3 is TGTGCCAGCTCACCACGTTCTGGCATCTCCTACAATGAGCAGTTCTTC. It specifies CASSPRSGISYNEQFF.

The rearrangement links TRBV7-2 to TRBJ2-1; TRBD1 matches 8 bases. V lost 5 bases to trimming and J lost 4 bases; unmatched junction nucleotides: 7. CDR3 length: 15 amino acids. Germline CDR1 is SGHTA and CDR2 is FQGNSA. The DNA of the CDR3 is TGTGCCAGCAGCCGGGCGGGGACAGGTTACAATGAGCAGTTCTTC. Its translation is CASSRAGTGYNEQFF.

V gene TRBV5-4 combines with J gene TRBJ2-3, with D uncertain. Germline V gene data show CDR1 as SGHNT and CDR2 as YYREEE (reference sequence). V gave up 2 bases and J gave up 9 bases, with 7 bases separating them. CDR3 length: 11 amino acids. The CDR3 sequence: CASSFSGTQYF. CDR3 DNA: TGTGCCAGCAGCTTTTCCGGGACGCAGTATTTT.

This clone was detected only once. The rearrangement joins TRBV4-2 to TRBJ2-1, with TRBD1 identical over 8 bases. There are 20 residues in the CDR3. With V trimmed by 0 bases and J by 0 bases, 13 bases remained unmatched. The germline V gene encodes CDR1 LGHNA and CDR2 YNFKEQ. Here the CDR3 DNA reads TGTGCCAGCAGCCAAGAGTTCAGGGGGCGGGCATTTAGCTCCTACAATGAGCAGTTCTTC. This sequence encodes CASSQEFRGRAFSSYNEQFF.

The J gene is TRBJ1-5, the V gene TRBV2; 9 bases line up with TRBD1. V trimming: 6 bases; J trimming: 2 bases; junction bases outside the gene matches: 5. The CDR3 consists of 15 residues. Germline lookup yields CDR1 SNHLY and CDR2 FYNNEI. The CDR3 region has the DNA TGTGCCAGCAGGGACAGGGGTAACGGCAATCAGCCCCAGCATTTT. It codes for CASRDRGNGNQPQHF.

The rearrangement uses TRBV6-4 and TRBJ1-1; the match to TRBD1 covers 8 bases. The CDR3 has 15 amino acids. Germline loops: CDR1 MRHNA, CDR2 SNTAGT. The junction had 10 bases not matched to a gene; V was cut back by 6 bases and J by 4 bases. This chain's CDR3 is CASSDTPGTGTEAFF. CDR3 bases: TGTGCCAGCAGCGATACTCCCGGGACAGGCACTGAAGCTTTCTTT.

The genes are TRBV18 and TRBJ1-1; D remains ambiguous. This CDR3 region has 13 residues. Deletions cut 1 base from V and 7 bases from J, with 10 bases between. Germline values: CDR1 KGHSH, CDR2 LQKENI. CDR3 amino acids: CASSPLGGGEAFF. CDR3 bases: TGTGCCAGCTCACCACTTGGAGGCGGTGAAGCTTTCTTT. Looking up the rest from reference TRBV18 and TRBJ1-1 gives the full variable domain: NAGVMQNPRHLVRRRGQEARLRCSPMKGHSHVYWYRQLPEEGLKFMVYLQKENIIDESGMPKERFSAEFPKEGPSILRIQQVVRGDSAAYFCASSPLGGGEAFFGQGTRLTVV.